The next 10 T cell receptor beta chains were all read from a single sample in a study of identical twins. TCRdb re-derived calls from the 5' RACE reads in MiXCR, one entry per CDR3 protein. There are 430,000 or so distinct CDR3 sequences in the sample; 20% to 25% occur only once, and around 3% lies in the top ten. These data are also associated with another study on T cells expressing NK-cell markers.

The sample comprised CD4+ T cells sorted from blood. The receptors stem from a woman aged 18 to 35 in good health.

CDR3 sequence reads: CASRKQGANTEAFF. In DNA, the CDR3 is TGTGCCAGCAGGAAACAGGGGGCGAACACTGAAGCTTTCTTT. V and J are TRBV2 and TRBJ1-1; 9 bases fit TRBD1. The V segment lost 6 bases and the J segment 1 base; nucleotides outside the gene matches: 3. Germline lookup yields CDR1 SNHLY and CDR2 FYNNEI. The CDR3 has 14 amino acids.

This clonotype showed up just a few times. V and J are TRBV30 and TRBJ2-7; D uncertain. The CDR3 covers 11 residues. From germline, CDR1 is GTSNPN and CDR2 SVGIG (reference sequence). The V end lost 7 bases, the J end lost 5 bases, and 12 bases lay between the germline ends. This chain's CDR3 is CAFIRNHEQYF. The CDR3 region has the DNA TGTGCCTTCATACGCAACCACGAGCAGTACTTC.

The chain links TRBV6-2 or TRBV6-3 to TRBJ2-3, with D perhaps TRBD2 (6 bases). The CDR3 is made up of 13 amino acids. The germline V gene has CDR1 MNHEY and CDR2 SVGEGT. The ends were cut back, 3 bases at V and 6 bases at J, with 10 bases in the middle. In nucleotides, the CDR3 is TGTGCCAGCAGTTATTCGGGAGCTGATACGCAGTATTTT. It yields the protein CASSYSGADTQYF.

This sequence joins TRBV7-8 and TRBJ1-1; 7 bases fit TRBD1. CDR3 length: 13 amino acids. With V trimmed by 2 bases and J by 8 bases, 5 bases remained unmatched. The germline gives CDR1 SGHVS, CDR2 FQNEAQ. Here the CDR3 reads CASSLRGQDEAFF. CDR3 DNA sequence: TGTGCCAGCAGCTTAAGGGGGCAGGACGAAGCTTTCTTT.

V usage is TRBV12-3 or TRBV12-4 and J usage is TRBJ2-7; 7 bases are a match to TRBD2. This CDR3 comprises 14 residues. V lost 3 bases to trimming and J lost 6 bases; unmatched junction nucleotides: 8. CDR3 sequence: CASSFGGSIGEQYF. The DNA of the CDR3 is TGTGCCAGCAGTTTTGGCGGGAGTATAGGCGAGCAGTACTTC.

This clonotype was counted a few times. V and J are TRBV29-1 and TRBJ2-7; D might be TRBD1 or TRBD2, each matching 5 bases. The germline V gene encodes CDR1 SQVTM and CDR2 ANQGSEA. The CDR3 contains 12 residues. The ends were cut back, 7 bases at V and 4 bases at J, with 14 bases in the middle. The CDR3 region is CSAFEGWYEQYF. DNA of the CDR3: TGCAGCGCCTTTGAGGGGTGGTACGAGCAGTACTTC.

The chain couples TRBV20-1 to TRBJ2-3, with 13 bases identical to TRBD2. Germline lookup yields CDR1 DFQATT and CDR2 SNEGSKA (reference sequence). The CDR3 covers 14 residues. V gave up 4 bases and J gave up 7 bases; unmatched junction bases: 5. DNA of the CDR3: TGCAGTGCTACTCGACTAGCGGGAGGAAATACGCAGTATTTT. Translation: CSATRLAGGNTQYF.

The rearrangement links TRBV6-6 to TRBJ1-2; maybe TRBD1 (6 bases). Germline V gene sequence: CDR1 MNHNY, CDR2 SVGAGI (reference sequence). Deletions cut 6 bases from V and 8 bases from J, with 16 bases between. This CDR3 is 13 amino acids long. CDR3: CASRLRGEGGYTF. CDR3 sequence (DNA): TGTGCCAGCAGACTGAGGGGGGAGGGAGGCTACACCTTC.

This clonotype appeared a few times. J is TRBJ2-5 and V is TRBV5-1, with 9 bases matching TRBD1. There are 15 residues in the CDR3. From germline, CDR1 is SGHRS and CDR2 YFSETQ. Trimming at V came to 0 bases and at J to 5 bases, leaving 5 bases not matched to a gene. The DNA of the CDR3 is TGCGCCAGCAGCTTGGTCGGACAGGGGAAGGAGACCCAGTACTTC. Amino acid sequence: CASSLVGQGKETQYF.

This clonotype appeared a few times. The genes are TRBV11-3 and TRBJ2-3; D uncertain. The germline CDR1 and CDR2 sequences are SGHNT and YENEEA. Trimming took 3 bases from V and 7 from J, leaving 8 bases between them. The CDR3 is 12 residues long. The CDR3: CASSLDGYTQYF. CDR3 DNA sequence: TGTGCCAGCAGCTTGGACGGATATACGCAGTATTTT.